This T cell receptor beta chain was sequenced in a study of T cell repertoires in cytomegalovirus infection. Whole-study findings and limits: Dominating the ex vivo response were TCR beta clonotypes that were CMV-specific and HLA-C-restricted.

TCRdb re-derived calls from the reads in MiXCR, one entry per CDR3 protein. The top ten clones hold roughly 18% of a sample with 40,000 to 50,000 distinct CDR3 sequences, about 20% of them seen once. The V end lost 0 bases, the J end lost 5 bases, and 12 bases lay between the germline ends. This CDR3 has 15 residues. Germline CDR1 is SGHTA and CDR2 is FQGNSA. This clonotype was recorded at least ten times. What it binds is not known. This TCR was sampled from a human donor in good health (CMV status not recorded). Some clones in this sample may be carry-over from other donors' samples. The specimen was PBMCs, sequenced either directly or after in vitro stimulation (not recorded which). The chain is built from TRBV7-2 and TRBJ2-3; D is unclear. The CDR3 region is CASSLAVYVGDTQYF. CDR3 nucleotide sequence: TGTGCCAGCAGCTTAGCGGTGTACGTTGGAGATACGCAGTATTTT.